Each of the 7 T cell receptor beta chains below was sequenced from the same sample in a study of OX40 agonist ivuxolimab in advanced cancers. Sequencing used immunoSEQ multiplex PCR; TCRdb keeps in-frame clones, though not all of them. The sample has approximately 81,000 clones, roughly 86% seen once. Sequencing was performed on CD4+ or CD8+ T cells sorted from blood, taken in a trial of the OX40 agonist ivuxolimab. The receptors originated from an adult with an advanced solid tumor such as melanoma, head and neck, liver or kidney cancer.

This clone has a handful of counts. The rearrangement links TRBV10-2 to TRBJ2-7; D might be TRBD1 or TRBD2, each matching 5 bases. CDR3 length: 12 amino acids. V was clipped by 10 bases and J by 3 bases, with 13 bases between them. Germline lookup yields CDR1 WSHSY and CDR2 SAAADI. CDR3 sequence reads: CATREGDYEQYF. CDR3 nucleotides: TGCGCCACCCGGGAAGGGGACTACGAGCAGTACTTC.

The gene calls are TRBV10-3 and TRBJ1-1, with TRBD1 matching over 9 bases. Trimming removed 8 bases from V and 0 bases from J; junction bases left unmatched: 16. CDR1 is ENHRY, CDR2 SYGVKD, per germline. This CDR3 contains 18 residues. This CDR3 reads CAIQDRTGVIDMNTEAFF. Here the CDR3 DNA reads TGTGCCATCCAAGATCGGACAGGGGTAATAGACATGAACACTGAAGCTTTCTTT.

The table lists this clone with a few counts. This chain connects TRBV7-6 to TRBJ2-1; TRBD2 matches at 8 bases. Germline values: CDR1 SGHVS, CDR2 FNYEAQ. J gave up 8 bases and V 4 bases, and 10 bases lay outside the gene matches. This CDR3 contains 15 residues. In nucleotides, the CDR3 is TGTGCCAGCAGCTCGCGGGGAGCGGGGGATCATGAGCAGTTCTTC. Amino acid sequence: CASSSRGAGDHEQFF.

This chain uses TRBV4-1 with TRBJ2-5, with D unclear. Trimming removed 4 bases at V and 4 bases at J, with 10 bases between. The CDR3 runs 13 residues. Per germline, CDR1 MGHRA and CDR2 YSYEKL. The CDR3 coding sequence is TGCGCCAGCAGCCGGTTACTCGGAGAGACCCAGTACTTC. It codes for CASSRLLGETQYF.

This clone was detected a few times. This chain links TRBV2 with TRBJ1-1, with a weak D call TRBD1 (5 bases). Between the trimmed V and J ends, which lost 6 bases and 1 base, there was a span of 18 bases. This CDR3 is built from 16 residues. The germline V gene has CDR1 SNHLY and CDR2 FYNNEI. Written as DNA, the CDR3 is TGTGCCAGCAGCAGTCAGGGAGGGAGTCGGAACACTGAAGCTTTCTTT. Translation: CASSSQGGSRNTEAFF.

The gene calls are TRBV7-2 and TRBJ2-7; D call uncertain. Per the germline V gene, CDR1 is SGHTA and CDR2 is FQGNSA. The CDR3 is 16 amino acids. The V and J ends lost 1 base and 6 bases respectively, with 19 bases between them. CDR3 in DNA: TGTGCCAGCAGCTTAGTGGTTCCGCCTCTCACGACCGAGCAGTACTTC. Amino acid sequence: CASSLVVPPLTTEQYF.

The chain carries TRBV6-5 and TRBJ2-5; D tentatively fits TRBD1 or TRBD2 (5 bases each). The CDR3 consists of 15 residues. The germline gives CDR1 MNHEY, CDR2 SVGAGI. The V end was cut by 0 bases, the J end by 5 bases, with 13 bases between. Here the CDR3 DNA reads TGTGCCAGCAGTTACTCGAGAACGGGGCGGGAGACCCAGTACTTC. Its translation is CASSYSRTGRETQYF.